This T cell receptor beta chain came from a study of cytomegalovirus exposure and HLA in healthy donors. As for the study in general: Later analysis reported that the 95 to 150 validation repertoires shared the platform of the approximately 670 first-cohort repertoires.

Sequencing used immunoSEQ multiplex PCR; TCRdb keeps in-frame clones, though not all of them. Here the sample spans about 98,000 clones, about 90% being singletons. Germline V CDR1 and CDR2: SGHAT, FQNNGV. The CDR3 spans 16 residues. Trimming took 10 bases from V and 0 from J, leaving 19 bases between them. The sequence derives from a man between 18 and 35 years old in good health and CMV-seropositive. Input material: PBMCs. This sequence joins TRBV11-2 and TRBJ1-3; TRBD1 is a possible D gene (5 bases). The CDR3, as DNA: TGTGCCACCGAACAGACAGCCCAGCCCTCTGGAAACACCATATATTTT. Encoded protein: CATEQTAQPSGNTIYF.